This TCR beta chain comes out of a study of blood T cell repertoires in COVID-19. On the study more broadly: Sites across the United States, Italy and Spain contributed samples from acute and convalescent COVID-19. PBMCs, B-cell-depleted T cells, or T cells were the source of the cDNA or gDNA that made up the material.

Losses at the gene ends were 10 bases for V and 7 bases for J; bases not matched to a gene: 17. Germline CDR1 ENHRY, CDR2 SYGVKD. The CDR3 runs to 17 residues. Some clones are missing from TCRdb's copy, which holds only in-frame ones; the method was immunoSEQ multiplex PCR. The table records roughly 90,000 clones, about 82% of them present only once. J is TRBJ2-4 and V is TRBV10-3; 12 bases are a match to TRBD1. The TCR originated in a human donor in a cohort sampled during active COVID-19. Sequencing was performed on peripheral blood. The CDR3 loop is CASRSAGTGGSGNIQYF. CDR3 sequence (DNA): TGTGCCAGCCGATCCGCCGGGACAGGGGGCTCAGGGAACATTCAGTACTTC.